Detailed here is one TCR beta chain. Sequencing used immunoSEQ multiplex PCR; TCRdb keeps in-frame clones, though not all of them. The sample includes a few million clones, more than 90% of them seen just once. The sample comes from a study of shared clonotypes between healthy human individuals. With 4 bases clipped from V and 2 bases from J, the junction kept 5 bases outside the gene matches. The CDR3 extends over 15 amino acids. From germline, CDR1 is SGDLS and CDR2 YYNGEE. This clonotype originated in a man aged 18 to 30 in good health. The V call is TRBV9, the J call TRBJ2-3, with 9 nucleotides matching TRBD1. The sequencing input was naive CD4+ T cells sorted from blood. The subset here: CD45RA+ positively selected. CDR3 nucleotides: TGTGCCAGCAGCATACAGGGGGCCCACACAGATACGCAGTATTTT. This encodes CASSIQGAHTDTQYF.